This TCR beta chain emerged from a study of blood T cell repertoires in COVID-19. Study information: Some COVID-19 samples were acute and others convalescent; all came from the United States, Italy and Spain. Nucleic acid was either cDNA or gDNA, and it came from T cells, B-cell-depleted T cells, or PBMCs.

Germline loops: CDR1 MDHEN, CDR2 SYDVKM. The CDR3 runs 15 residues. The trim removed 7 bases at V and 2 bases at J, leaving 7 bases unmatched. Seattle patient enrollment occurred during active infection, with longitudinal follow-up thereafter. In the original workflow: Amplification with reference gene primers provided the estimates of nucleated cell counts. Assay: immunoSEQ multiplex PCR; the TCRdb copy retains only in-frame clones and omits some. V and J calls and clone size follow that table, whereas D and trimming were derived from the DNA. The table records approximately 110,000 clones, roughly 72% of them present only once.

The specimen was peripheral blood. V usage is TRBV28 and J usage is TRBJ2-1, with 8 bases aligning to TRBD1. The sequence derives from an elderly man with COVID-19, enrolled during active disease. CDR3 amino acids: CASTTQGVAYNEQFF. The CDR3 coding sequence is TGTGCCAGCACCACACAGGGGGTGGCCTACAATGAGCAGTTCTTC.